Below, 16 T cell receptor beta chains from the same sample are listed, as sequenced in a study of technical replicates of blood from a few donors. Profiling relied on immunoSEQ multiplex PCR, and the TCRdb table lists in-frame clones only, not all of them. The data contain roughly 76,000 clones, under 95% of them seen just once; the ten biggest clones take up approximately 0.25%. Sequenced sample: T cells isolated from PBMCs. The receptors stem from a human donor in good health.

J is TRBJ1-2 and V is TRBV5-8; a weak D match, TRBD1 (5 bases). With 4 bases removed from V and 7 bases from J, the gap between germline ends came to 17 bases. Germline CDR1 reads SGHTS; CDR2 reads YDEGEE. The length of the CDR3 is 14 residues. The CDR3 region is CASSPRMRDFGYTF. CDR3 in DNA: TGTGCCAGCAGCCCCCGCATGCGGGACTTTGGCTACACCTTC.

J is TRBJ2-7 and V is TRBV5-6; maybe TRBD2 (5 bases). The V end was cut by 5 bases, the J end by 1 base, with 16 bases between. Germline CDR1 reads SGHDT; CDR2 reads YYEEEE. This CDR3 is 15 amino acids long. This CDR3 reads CASRAGVVGSYEQYF. CDR3 bases: TGTGCCAGCAGGGCCGGGGTCGTCGGGTCCTACGAGCAGTACTTC.

The genes are TRBV6-5 and TRBJ2-3; tentative D call: TRBD1 (6 bases). Germline V CDR1 and CDR2: MNHEY, SVGAGI. The germline V and J ends were trimmed by 4 bases and 2 bases, with 16 bases remaining between them. There are 16 residues in the CDR3. CDR3 sequence (DNA): TGTGCCAGCAGTTCGACAGGTCTAAGACTCACAGATACGCAGTATTTT. Its translation: CASSSTGLRLTDTQYF.

V gene TRBV29-1 combines with J gene TRBJ2-1; tentatively, D is TRBD1 (6 bases). Germline values: CDR1 SQVTM, CDR2 ANQGSEA. The V end was cut by 7 bases, the J end by 5 bases, with 12 bases between. The CDR3 length is 12 residues. CDR3 DNA: TGCAGCGGCTACAGGGTAGACAATGAGCAGTTCTTC. It codes for CSGYRVDNEQFF.

The rearrangement joins TRBV27 to TRBJ2-7; TRBD1 agrees at 10 bases. Trimming took 5 bases from V and 2 from J; bases not matched to a gene: 3. Germline V lookup: CDR1 MNHEY, CDR2 SMNVEV (reference sequence). This CDR3 contains 14 residues. CDR3 amino acids: CASSTGTGAYEQYF. The CDR3, as DNA: TGTGCCAGCAGTACAGGGACAGGGGCCTACGAGCAGTACTTC.

The gene calls are TRBV19 and TRBJ2-7; D possibly corresponds to TRBD2 (5 bases). This CDR3 has 15 amino acids. Trimming stripped 3 bases from V and 0 bases from J, with 12 bases between. The V gene's germline CDR1 is LNHDA and CDR2 SQIVND (reference sequence). In DNA form, the CDR3 reads TGTGCCAGTAGTATGATCGGGGAGAGCTCCTACGAGCAGTACTTC. Protein product: CASSMIGESSYEQYF.

This sequence joins TRBV9 and TRBJ2-5; maybe TRBD2 (6 bases). Trimming took 0 bases from V and 2 from J, leaving 11 bases between them. The CDR3 is made up of 15 amino acids. CDR1 SGDLS and CDR2 YYNGEE come from the germline V gene. The CDR3 DNA reads as TGTGCCAGCAGCGTAGGGGTGGCGGGACAAGAGACCCAGTACTTC. It encodes CASSVGVAGQETQYF.

The V and J genes are TRBV5-1 and TRBJ1-6, with TRBD1 identical over 8 bases. The CDR3 contains 16 residues. From germline, CDR1 is SGHRS and CDR2 YFSETQ. V was pared by 3 bases and J by 10 bases, with 12 bases of the junction left unmatched. CDR3 loop: CASSSDRGPLGSPLHF. In nucleotides, the CDR3 is TGCGCCAGCAGCTCCGACAGGGGCCCCCTGGGGTCACCCCTCCACTTT.

J is TRBJ2-5 and V is TRBV2; perhaps TRBD1 as D (6 bases). The CDR3 is made up of 14 amino acids. Looked up from germline, CDR1 is SNHLY and CDR2 is FYNNEI. The germline V and J ends were trimmed by 8 bases and 2 bases, with 15 bases remaining between them. CDR3 residues: CASGGRGPQETQYF. For the CDR3, the DNA is TGTGCCAGCGGGGGCAGGGGTCCTCAAGAGACCCAGTACTTC.

The CDR3 loop reads CASGLVRGTEAFF. CDR3 nucleotides: TGTGCTAGTGGTTTGGTACGGGGAACTGAAGCTTTCTTT. The V call is TRBV12-5, the J call TRBJ1-1, with D unclear. The CDR3 length is 13 residues. The V and J ends lost 0 bases and 5 bases respectively, with 7 bases between them. Germline loops: CDR1 LGHNT, CDR2 FRNRAP.

The gene calls are TRBV4-2 and TRBJ2-5, with D unresolved. Trimming shortened V by 0 bases and J by 1 base, and 6 bases separated the two germline ends. Per germline, CDR1 LGHNA and CDR2 YNFKEQ. The CDR3 is 14 amino acids. CDR3 DNA sequence: TGTGCCAGCAGCCAAGATGCTAGCCAAGAGACCCAGTACTTC. It yields the protein CASSQDASQETQYF.

The chain has TRBV6-5 and TRBJ1-6; D unresolved. Germline loops: CDR1 MNHEY, CDR2 SVGAGI. The CDR3 runs 13 residues. V shed 7 bases and J shed 10 bases, with 14 bases lying between them. The CDR3 here is CASNPRERSPLHF. Here the CDR3 DNA reads TGTGCCAGCAACCCCCGGGAACGGTCACCCCTCCACTTT.

The rearrangement joins TRBV7-9 to TRBJ2-2; TRBD2 agrees at 8 bases. V lost 5 bases and J lost 0; bases outside the gene matches: 5. Germline CDR1 is SEHNR and CDR2 is FQNEAQ (reference sequence). The CDR3 is 16 amino acids. The CDR3 DNA sequence: TGTGCCAGCAGCGCCCGACTAGCGTCGAACACCGGGGAGCTGTTTTTT. As protein: CASSARLASNTGELFF.

As for this clone: The junction does not match germline at one end; this may be a read error. The gene calls are TRBV5-4 and TRBJ1-2; TRBD1 aligns across 9 bases. The CDR3 contains 14 residues. Germline assignment: CDR1 SGHNT and CDR2 YYREEE (reference sequence). The CDR3 sequence is CASSLDRGDYGYTF. In DNA form, the CDR3 reads TGTGCCAGCAGCTTAGACAGGGGGGACTACGGCTACACCTTC.

This chain links TRBV7-6 with TRBJ2-1, with D tentatively TRBD1 (6 bases). Trimming stripped 4 bases from V and 2 bases from J, with 15 bases between. The CDR3 spans 16 residues. The germline V gene has CDR1 SGHVS and CDR2 FNYEAQ. Written as DNA, the CDR3 is TGTGCCAGCAGCTCCAGATACAGGGCCGCCTACAATGAGCAGTTCTTC. This encodes CASSSRYRAAYNEQFF.

The V gene is TRBV2, the J gene TRBJ2-1; TRBD2 matches at 14 bases. The CDR3 covers 16 residues. J was trimmed by 8 bases and V by 4 bases; bases with no gene match: 7. CDR1 SNHLY and CDR2 FYNNEI come from the germline V gene. CDR3 bases: TGTGCCAGCAGTGGGGGACTAGCGGGAGAAGGGGATGAGCAGTTCTTC. It translates to CASSGGLAGEGDEQFF.